The clone carrying this T cell receptor beta chain has a handful of counts. The antigen is undetermined. These data come from a study of response to subunit inactivated influenza vaccine. The J segment lost 2 bases and the V segment lost 3 bases, leaving 6 bases of the junction unmatched. This CDR3 contains 15 residues. Germline CDR1 SGHVS, CDR2 FQNEAQ. One entry per CDR3 protein results from TCRdb running MiXCR on the RT-PCR reads. This repertoire shows more than 600,000 distinct CDR3 sequences, about a fifth found once; its top ten account for 11%. Findings and caveats of the study: Seasonal influenza vaccination, on each occasion, was suggested by the authors to recruit few new T cells.

The material sequenced was PBMCs from blood, taken about 5 days after vaccination. The source is a man between 50 and 59 years old who received an inactivated influenza vaccine. The chain uses TRBV7-8 and TRBJ2-7, with 8 nucleotides matching TRBD1. Here the CDR3 reads CASSFRQGLTYEQYF. CDR3 bases: TGTGCCAGCAGCTTTCGACAGGGGCTCACCTACGAGCAGTACTTC.